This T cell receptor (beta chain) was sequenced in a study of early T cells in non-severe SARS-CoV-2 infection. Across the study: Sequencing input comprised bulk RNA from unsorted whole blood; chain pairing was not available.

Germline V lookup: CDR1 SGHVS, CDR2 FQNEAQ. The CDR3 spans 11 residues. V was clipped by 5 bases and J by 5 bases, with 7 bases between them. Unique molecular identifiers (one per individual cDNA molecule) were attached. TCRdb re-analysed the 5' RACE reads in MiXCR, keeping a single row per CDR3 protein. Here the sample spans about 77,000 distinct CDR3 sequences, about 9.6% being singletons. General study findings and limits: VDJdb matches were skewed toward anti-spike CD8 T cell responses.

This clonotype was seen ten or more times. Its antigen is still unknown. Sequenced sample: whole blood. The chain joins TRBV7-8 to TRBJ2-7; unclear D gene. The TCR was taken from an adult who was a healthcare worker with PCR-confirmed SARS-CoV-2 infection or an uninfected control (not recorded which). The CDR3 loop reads CASSKFNEQYF. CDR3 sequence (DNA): TGTGCCAGCAGCAAATTCAACGAGCAGTACTTC.